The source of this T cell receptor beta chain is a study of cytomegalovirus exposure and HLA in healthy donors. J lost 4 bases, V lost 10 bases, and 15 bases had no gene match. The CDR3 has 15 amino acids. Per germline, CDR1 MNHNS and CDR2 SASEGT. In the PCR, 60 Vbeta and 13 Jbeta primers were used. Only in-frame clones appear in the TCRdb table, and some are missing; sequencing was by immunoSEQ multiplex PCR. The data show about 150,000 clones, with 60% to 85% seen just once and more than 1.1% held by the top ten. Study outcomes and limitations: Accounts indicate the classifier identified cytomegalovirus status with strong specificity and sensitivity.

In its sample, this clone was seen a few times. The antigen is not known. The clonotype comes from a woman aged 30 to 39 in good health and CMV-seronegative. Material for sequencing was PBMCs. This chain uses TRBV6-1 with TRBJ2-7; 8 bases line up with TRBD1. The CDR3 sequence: CATLTRPGGAYEQYF. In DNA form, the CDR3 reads TGTGCCACCTTAACCCGACCAGGGGGCGCGTACGAGCAGTACTTC.